Each of the 9 T cell receptor beta chains below was sequenced from the same sample in a study of blood T cells in healthy people across ages. The use of a sample-barcoded 5' primer and a J-beta primer mix characterized a second PCR of roughly 6 to 11 cycles. TCRdb itself ran the 5' RACE reads through MiXCR, one entry per CDR3 protein. The sample has about 1.4 million distinct CDR3 sequences, 59% seen once; the top ten hold over 5.5%. The source material was blood. The receptors were gathered from a man in his late teens or twenties in good health.

This chain joins TRBV6-4 and TRBJ1-1; 8 bases map to TRBD1. The V gene's germline CDR1 is MRHNA and CDR2 SNTAGT. J was trimmed by 5 bases and V by 6 bases; bases with no gene match: 8. The CDR3 sequence is 14 residues long. The CDR3 spells CASSQNRGWTEAFF. Written as DNA, the CDR3 is TGTGCCAGCAGCCAAAACAGGGGGTGGACTGAAGCTTTCTTT.

The V and J genes are TRBV27 and TRBJ2-3; 13 bases are a match to TRBD2. CDR3 length equals 15 residues. CDR1 is MNHEY and CDR2 is SMNVEV in the germline V gene (reference sequence). J lost 2 bases, V lost 8 bases, and 4 bases had no gene match. For the CDR3, the DNA is TGTGCCAGCGGGGGACTAGCGGGGATCACAGATACGCAGTATTTT. It yields the protein CASGGLAGITDTQYF.

CDR3 nucleotides: TGTGCCAGCAGCCGAGCTGGGAGGGACACAGATACGCAGTATTTT. It yields the protein CASSRAGRDTDTQYF. The V call is TRBV9, the J call TRBJ2-3, with 7 nucleotides matching TRBD2. In germline, CDR1 is SGDLS, CDR2 YYNGEE. The trim removed 4 bases at V and 2 bases at J, leaving 7 bases unmatched. This CDR3 contains 15 residues.

The chain employs TRBV3-1 and TRBJ1-1; D unclear. V lost 4 bases, J lost 0 bases, and 6 bases lay in between. Germline-derived CDR1 and CDR2 are LGHDT and YNNKEL (reference sequence). The CDR3 has 13 residues. The CDR3 is CASSPDLNTEAFF. The CDR3 nucleotides read TGTGCCAGCAGCCCCGACCTGAACACTGAAGCTTTCTTT.

This chain links TRBV6-1 with TRBJ2-1; TRBD2 matches at 9 bases. Germline trimming cut 6 bases from V and 6 bases from J; bases unmatched to any gene: 9. The length of the CDR3 is 15 residues. In germline, CDR1 is MNHNS, CDR2 SASEGT. CDR3 amino acids: CASSIVGTSSNEQFF. DNA of the CDR3: TGTGCCAGCAGCATTGTGGGGACTAGCTCCAATGAGCAGTTCTTC.

The chain uses TRBV20-1 and TRBJ2-7; 8 bases align to TRBD1. The J call may be wrong; the DNA end is better matched by TRBJ2-5. Per germline, CDR1 DFQATT and CDR2 SNEGSKA (reference sequence). CDR3 length: 13 amino acids. CDR3: CSAPSQGAETQYF. Here the CDR3 DNA reads TGCAGTGCTCCAAGCCAGGGGGCAGAGACCCAGTACTTC.

This clonotype appeared a few times. The chain has TRBV5-1 and TRBJ1-4; D uncertain. This CDR3 is 17 amino acids long. The germline V gene encodes CDR1 SGHRS and CDR2 YFSETQ. V gave up 2 bases and J gave up 8 bases, with 22 bases separating them. CDR3 loop: CASSFSGGLLMKEKLFF. For the CDR3, the DNA is TGCGCCAGCAGCTTCTCGGGAGGATTACTAATGAAGGAAAAACTGTTTTTT.

The chain is built from TRBV20-1 and TRBJ1-2; 7 bases match TRBD1. Germline V gene lookup returns CDR1 DFQATT and CDR2 SNEGSKA (reference sequence). The V gene end was trimmed by 4 bases and the J gene end by 6 bases; junction bases not matched to a gene: 5. The CDR3 totals 12 residues. In nucleotides, the CDR3 is TGCAGTGCTAAGGGGGCAGCGGATGGCTACACCTTC. This gives the protein CSAKGAADGYTF.

The chain combines TRBV27 with TRBJ2-3; 7 positions match TRBD2. V shed 3 bases, J shed 3 bases, and the junction held 6 bases outside the gene matches. The germline V gene has CDR1 MNHEY and CDR2 SMNVEV (reference sequence). This CDR3 comprises 15 residues. In DNA, the CDR3 is TGTGCCAGCAGTTTGAGCGGGATGGGTACAGATACGCAGTATTTT. Translation: CASSLSGMGTDTQYF.